This T cell receptor beta chain was recorded in a study of T cells in Graves' hyperthyroidism and ophthalmopathy. Trimming took 0 bases from V and 3 from J, leaving 13 bases between them. The CDR3 is made up of 15 amino acids. Germline CDR1 and CDR2: SGHRS and YFSETQ. This clonotype was detected only a few times. TCR beta CDR3 regions were amplified from RNA. Initially, a first-round RT-PCR of the TCR CDR3 employed the HTBI primer set. TCRdb reprocessed the multiplex PCR reads via MiXCR and lists one record per CDR3 protein. The table records 300,000 to 450,000 distinct CDR3 sequences, less than 20% of them present only once. Subjects aged 18 to 65 presented with newly diagnosed hyperthyroidism of less than 2 months' duration.

Sequenced material: blood. The clonotype comes from a woman younger than 35 with Graves' hyperthyroidism that later progressed to Graves' ophthalmopathy. The rearrangement links TRBV5-1 to TRBJ2-7; a weak D match, TRBD1 (6 bases). The CDR3 spells CASSLGRDNSYEQYF. DNA for the CDR3: TGCGCCAGCAGCTTGGGCCGGGACAATAGCTACGAGCAGTACTTC. The whole variable domain, remainder taken from reference TRBV5-1 and TRBJ2-7, is KAGVTQTPRYLIKTRGQQVTLSCSPISGHRSVSWYQQTPGQGLQFLFEYFSETQRNKGNFPGRFSGRQFSNSRSEMNVSTLELGDSALYLCASSLGRDNSYEQYFGPGTRLTVT.